The 3 T cell receptor beta chains below were found in one sample sequenced in a study of graft-versus-host responses after intestinal transplantation. Libraries were prepared by immunoSEQ multiplex PCR; TCRdb keeps only in-frame clonotypes and omits some of them. The sample has around 110,000 clones, 90% seen once. No cognate antigen is known for these TCRs. Sample: unstimulated CD4+ T cells sorted from spleen or lymph node cells, taken before intestinal transplant. Source of these receptors: a human donor who received an intestinal transplant.

This clone was observed a single time. The rearrangement links TRBV10-3 to TRBJ1-1; tentatively, D is TRBD1 (6 bases). Trimming took off 4 bases at V and 1 base at J, with 7 bases between the two ends. The CDR3 has 13 amino acids. Germline CDR1 and CDR2: ENHRY and SYGVKD. CDR3 sequence: CAISAQGNTEAFF. The CDR3 DNA sequence: TGTGCCATCAGTGCACAGGGGAACACTGAAGCTTTCTTT.

This chain uses TRBV5-1 with TRBJ2-1, with 15 bases aligning to TRBD2. There are 17 residues in the CDR3. V trimming: 4 bases; J trimming: 7 bases; junction bases outside the gene matches: 9. Germline CDR1 reads SGHRS; CDR2 reads YFSETQ. The CDR3 region is CASSLGLAGGLMNEQFF. The CDR3 nucleotides are TGCGCCAGCAGCCTCGGACTAGCGGGGGGGCTTATGAATGAGCAGTTCTTC.

This sequence joins TRBV6-6 and TRBJ1-1; D is undetermined. V lost 8 bases and J lost 11, with 27 bases in between. CDR1 is MNHNY, CDR2 SVGAGI, per germline (reference sequence). The CDR3 is 15 residues long. CDR3 sequence: CASDDTLRGGLVAFF. DNA of the CDR3: TGTGCCAGCGACGATACTCTCCGGGGAGGGTTGGTGGCTTTCTTT.